These 19 T cell receptor beta chains were all obtained from the same sample, sequenced in a study of blood T cell repertoires in COVID-19. Assay used: immunoSEQ multiplex PCR; TCRdb lists only in-frame clones, some missing. The table records some 200,000 clones, around 94% of them present only once. The sequencing input was peripheral blood. These receptors all stem from a young man with COVID-19, enrolled during active disease.

The chain joins TRBV11-2 to TRBJ1-1; D is uncertain. Germline V gene sequence: CDR1 SGHAT, CDR2 FQNNGV. V was trimmed by 1 base and J by 4 bases, leaving 16 bases between them. The CDR3 extends over 16 amino acids. The CDR3 sequence: CASSLGIGVSGTEAFF. In DNA, the CDR3 is TGTGCCAGCAGCTTAGGTATCGGTGTGTCGGGCACTGAAGCTTTCTTT.

This sequence joins TRBV11-2 and TRBJ2-3; 10 bases agree with TRBD2. Looked up from germline, CDR1 is SGHAT and CDR2 is FQNNGV. The CDR3 is made up of 16 amino acids. The J segment lost 2 bases and the V segment lost 2 bases, leaving 4 bases of the junction unmatched. The CDR3 loop reads CASSLTSGAPTDTQYF. The CDR3 DNA reads TGTGCCAGCAGCTTAACTAGCGGGGCCCCCACAGATACGCAGTATTTT.

Only a few counts were recorded for this clone. The chain uses TRBV27 and TRBJ2-7; possible D gene TRBD2, 6 bases. There are 12 residues in the CDR3. Germline-derived CDR1 and CDR2 are MNHEY and SMNVEV (reference sequence). With 10 bases removed from V and 3 bases from J, the gap between germline ends came to 13 bases. CDR3 in DNA: TGTGCCACCCGGGACTTCGGCTACGAGCAGTACTTC. Amino acids: CATRDFGYEQYF.

CDR3 region: CAAQGLNSPLHF. The CDR3 DNA is TGTGCCGCCCAGGGACTCAATTCACCCCTCCACTTT. This rearrangement joins TRBV27 to TRBJ1-6; possibly TRBD1 for D (5 bases). Germline-derived CDR1 and CDR2 are MNHEY and SMNVEV (reference sequence). The V end was cut by 11 bases, the J end by 7 bases, with 12 bases between. The CDR3 runs to 12 residues.

As DNA, the CDR3 is TGTGCCACCAGCCTCCGCTGGGGAGGCACAGATACGCAGTATTTT. As protein: CATSLRWGGTDTQYF. The gene calls are TRBV15 and TRBJ2-3; a possible D gene is TRBD2 (5 bases). CDR3 length: 15 residues. The V and J ends lost 5 bases and 1 base respectively, with 13 bases between them. CDR1 is LNHNV and CDR2 is YYDKDF in the germline V gene (reference sequence).

This chain connects TRBV7-2 to TRBJ1-1, with D unclear. This CDR3 spans 14 amino acids. Germline V gives CDR1 SGHTA, CDR2 FQGNSA. The V gene lost 3 bases and the J gene lost 3 bases, with 11 bases spanning the gap. The CDR3 sequence is CASSFSRRDTEAFF. The CDR3 bases are TGTGCCAGCAGCTTTTCCAGGCGGGACACTGAAGCTTTCTTT.

This clone came up a few times. The chain employs TRBV7-2 and TRBJ2-7, with TRBD1 matching 7 bases. CDR1 is SGHTA, CDR2 FQGNSA, per germline. With V trimmed by 5 bases and J by 2 bases, 6 bases remained unmatched. This CDR3 has 14 amino acids. CDR3 sequence: CASSDQTGTYEQYF. The DNA for the CDR3 is TGTGCCAGCAGCGACCAGACAGGGACCTACGAGCAGTACTTC. Combining the CDR3 with reference TRBV7-2 and TRBJ2-7 gives the whole variable domain GAGVSQSPSNKVTEKGKDVELRCDPISGHTALYWYRQSLGQGLEFLIYFQGNSAPDKSGLPSDRFSAERTGGSVSTLTIQRTQQEDSAVYLCASSDQTGTYEQYFGPGTRLTVT.

V gene TRBV29-1 combines with J gene TRBJ1-3, with 8 bases identical to TRBD1. The V gene's germline CDR1 is SQVTM and CDR2 ANQGSEA. The V gene end was trimmed by 2 bases and the J gene end by 4 bases; junction bases not matched to a gene: 7. The CDR3 has 15 residues. The CDR3 loop reads CSVEIGAGGGNTIYF. The DNA for the CDR3 is TGCAGCGTTGAAATTGGGGCAGGGGGCGGAAACACCATATATTTT.

The V and J genes are TRBV6-2 or TRBV6-3 and TRBJ1-2; D is possibly TRBD1 (6 bases). V lost 6 bases, J lost 2 bases, and 10 bases lay in between. Looked up from germline, CDR1 is MNHEY and CDR2 is SVGEGT. This CDR3 has 13 residues. The DNA for the CDR3 is TGTGCCAGCAGCCCGGACAGAAACTATGGCTACACCTTC. Its protein product is CASSPDRNYGYTF.

This clone has just one count. This chain links TRBV19 with TRBJ1-5, with TRBD1 as a possible D gene (5 bases). Trimming left V 7 bases short and J 5 bases short, with 15 bases between. The germline V gene encodes CDR1 LNHDA and CDR2 SQIVND (reference sequence). This CDR3 spans 14 amino acids. The CDR3 loop is CASTHRGLDQPQHF. In DNA form, the CDR3 reads TGTGCCAGTACCCACCGGGGGTTGGATCAGCCCCAGCATTTT.

This chain uses TRBV5-6 with TRBJ1-1; D unresolved. Germline V lookup: CDR1 SGHDT, CDR2 YYEEEE. The CDR3 length is 13 residues. The V end was cut by 4 bases, the J end by 3 bases, with 10 bases between. The CDR3 reads CASSPDTDTEAFF. CDR3 nucleotide sequence: TGTGCCAGCAGCCCCGACACAGACACTGAAGCTTTCTTT.

The chain uses TRBV9 and TRBJ2-3, with 9 positions matching TRBD1. CDR1 and CDR2 from the germline V gene are SGDLS and YYNGEE. Trimming cost V 6 bases and J 3 bases; bases outside gene matches: 14. The CDR3 runs 17 residues. The CDR3 loop reads CASNLGAGTGTTDTQYF. Written as DNA, the CDR3 is TGTGCCAGCAACTTAGGGGCCGGGACAGGGACAACAGATACGCAGTATTTT. The entire variable domain, with the rest obtained from reference TRBV9 and TRBJ2-3, is as follows: DSGVTQTPKHLITATGQRVTLRCSPRSGDLSVYWYQQSLDQGLQFLIQYYNGEERAKGNILERFSAQQFPDLHSELNLSSLELGDSALYFCASNLGAGTGTTDTQYFGPGTRLTVL.

This chain connects TRBV7-9 to TRBJ1-2; D possibly corresponds to TRBD1 (6 bases). CDR3 length: 16 residues. The V end lost 4 bases, the J end lost 2 bases, and 17 bases lay between the germline ends. CDR1 and CDR2 (germline): SEHNR, FQNEAQ (reference sequence). CDR3 nucleotides: TGTGCCAGCAGCTCATCGACGCAGGGGCCGAACTATGGCTACACCTTC. Amino acid sequence: CASSSSTQGPNYGYTF.

The genes are TRBV3-1 (or the pseudogene TRBV3-2) and TRBJ1-6; possibly TRBD1 for D (5 bases). The V end was cut by 1 base, the J end by 5 bases, with 9 bases between. CDR1 and CDR2 from the germline V gene are LGHDT and YNNKEL (reference sequence). This CDR3 has 15 residues. This CDR3 is CASSQGRGNNSPLHF. The CDR3 bases are TGTGCCAGCAGCCAAGGGAGGGGAAATAATTCACCCCTCCACTTT.

The chain combines TRBV19 with TRBJ2-2; the match to TRBD2 covers 7 bases. Germline CDR1 LNHDA, CDR2 SQIVND (reference sequence). The CDR3 covers 14 residues. V was clipped by 3 bases and J by 6 bases; unmatched bases: 4. The CDR3 is CASSIAGVAGELFF. The CDR3 bases are TGTGCCAGTAGTATTGCGGGGGTCGCCGGGGAGCTGTTTTTT.

CDR3 protein: CASSHESTLSGNTIYF. The CDR3 region has the DNA TGTGCCAGCAGCCACGAGAGCACCCTCTCTGGAAACACCATATATTTT. This rearrangement joins TRBV4-2 to TRBJ1-3, with D uncertain. This CDR3 is 16 amino acids long. The germline V gene has CDR1 LGHNA and CDR2 YNFKEQ. Deletions cut 3 bases from V and 0 bases from J, with 12 bases between.

The gene calls are TRBV2 and TRBJ1-2; no reliable D call. This CDR3 is built from 15 residues. Trimming left V 5 bases short and J 4 bases short, with 17 bases between. Germline loops: CDR1 SNHLY, CDR2 FYNNEI. The CDR3 protein is CASSLNSRPRYGYTF. The CDR3 coding sequence is TGTGCCAGCAGTCTTAACTCTCGCCCCCGCTATGGCTACACCTTC.

The rearrangement uses TRBV2 and TRBJ2-3, with 14 bases identical to TRBD2. The CDR3 loop spans 14 amino acids. Per the germline V gene, CDR1 is SNHLY and CDR2 is FYNNEI. The trim removed 5 bases at V and 6 bases at J, leaving 1 base unmatched. The CDR3 spells CASSRLAGGDTQYF. CDR3 DNA: TGTGCCAGCAGTAGACTAGCGGGGGGGGATACGCAGTATTTT.

The rearrangement joins TRBV6-5 to TRBJ2-7; TRBD1 matches 10 bases. After removal of 4 bases from V and 5 bases from J, the junction contained 5 bases not matched to a gene. The CDR3 consists of 14 residues. Germline CDR1 and CDR2: MNHEY and SVGAGI. The CDR3 spells CASSFRTGGNEQYF. CDR3 bases: TGTGCCAGCAGTTTTAGGACAGGGGGAAACGAGCAGTACTTC.